This T cell receptor beta chain came from a study of T-cell reconstitution after alpha-beta-depleted transplantation in children. Trimming stripped 4 bases from V and 8 bases from J, with 14 bases between. CDR3 length: 14 amino acids. Per the germline V gene, CDR1 is MNHEY and CDR2 is SVGAGI. Preparation of the TCRbeta library involved a method that used unique molecular identifiers. From the PCR reads, TCRdb called clonotypes with MiXCR, one entry per CDR3 protein. This sample has 150,000 to 250,000 distinct CDR3 sequences; more than 14% occur once, and the top ten carry approximately 13%. This clonotype was recorded at least ten times.

The origin of this receptor is a human donor who donated a stem cell graft to a child with acute lymphoblastic leukemia. Sequencing was performed on PBMCs from the stem cell graft donor, taken from the stem cell graft. V gene TRBV6-5 combines with J gene TRBJ2-2; the D gene is possibly TRBD1 (6 bases). The CDR3 DNA is TGTGCCAGCAGTTCCGGACAGTCCGTTGGGGAGCTGTTTTTT. This encodes CASSSGQSVGELFF.